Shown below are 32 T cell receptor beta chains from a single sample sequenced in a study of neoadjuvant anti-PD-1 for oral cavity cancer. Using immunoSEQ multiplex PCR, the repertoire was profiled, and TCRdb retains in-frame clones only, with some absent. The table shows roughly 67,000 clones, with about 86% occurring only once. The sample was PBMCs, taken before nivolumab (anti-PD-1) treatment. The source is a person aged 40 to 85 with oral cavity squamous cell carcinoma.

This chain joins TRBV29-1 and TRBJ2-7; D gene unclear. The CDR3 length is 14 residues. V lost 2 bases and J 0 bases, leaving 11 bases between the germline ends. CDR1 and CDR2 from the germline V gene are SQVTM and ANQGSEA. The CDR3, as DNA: TGCAGCGTTGAATTGATCGGCAGCTCCTACGAGCAGTACTTC. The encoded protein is CSVELIGSSYEQYF.

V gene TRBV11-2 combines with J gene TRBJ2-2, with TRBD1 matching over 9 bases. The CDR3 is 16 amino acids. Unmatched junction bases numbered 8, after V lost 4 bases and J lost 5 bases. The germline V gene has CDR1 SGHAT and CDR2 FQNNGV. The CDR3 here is CASSSLQGAWTGELFF. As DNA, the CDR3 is TGTGCCAGCAGCTCTCTACAGGGGGCGTGGACCGGGGAGCTGTTTTTT.

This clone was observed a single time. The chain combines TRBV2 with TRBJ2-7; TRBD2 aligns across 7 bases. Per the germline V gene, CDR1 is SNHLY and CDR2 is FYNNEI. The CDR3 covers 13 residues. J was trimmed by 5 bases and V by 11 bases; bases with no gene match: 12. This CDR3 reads CAGGRRGLNEQYF. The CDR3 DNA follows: TGTGCCGGAGGCCGGCGGGGGTTGAACGAGCAGTACTTC.

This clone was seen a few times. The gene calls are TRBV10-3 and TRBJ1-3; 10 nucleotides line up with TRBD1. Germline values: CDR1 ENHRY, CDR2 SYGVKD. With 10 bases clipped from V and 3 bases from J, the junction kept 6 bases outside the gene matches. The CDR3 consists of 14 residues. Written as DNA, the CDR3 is TGTGCCACCCGAGGACAGGGGGATGGAAACACCATATATTTT. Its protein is CATRGQGDGNTIYF.

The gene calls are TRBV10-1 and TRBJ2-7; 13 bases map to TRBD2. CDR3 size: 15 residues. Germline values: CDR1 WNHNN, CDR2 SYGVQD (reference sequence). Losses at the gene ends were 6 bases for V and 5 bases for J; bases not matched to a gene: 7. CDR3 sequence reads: CASSHGTSGIHEQYF. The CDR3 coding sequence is TGCGCCAGCAGCCACGGGACTAGCGGGATTCACGAGCAGTACTTC.

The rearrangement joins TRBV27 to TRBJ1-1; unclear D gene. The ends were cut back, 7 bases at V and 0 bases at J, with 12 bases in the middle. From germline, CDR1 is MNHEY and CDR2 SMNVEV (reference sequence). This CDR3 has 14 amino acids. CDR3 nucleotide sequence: TGTGCCAGCAAAGGCAGAAGCATGAACACTGAAGCTTTCTTT. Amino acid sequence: CASKGRSMNTEAFF.

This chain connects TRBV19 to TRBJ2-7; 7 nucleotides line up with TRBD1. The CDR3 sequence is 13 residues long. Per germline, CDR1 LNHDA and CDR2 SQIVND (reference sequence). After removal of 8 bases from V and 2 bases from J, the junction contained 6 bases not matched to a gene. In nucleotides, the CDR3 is TGTGCCAGTTCCCAGGGACAGCCCTACGAGCAGTACTTC. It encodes CASSQGQPYEQYF.

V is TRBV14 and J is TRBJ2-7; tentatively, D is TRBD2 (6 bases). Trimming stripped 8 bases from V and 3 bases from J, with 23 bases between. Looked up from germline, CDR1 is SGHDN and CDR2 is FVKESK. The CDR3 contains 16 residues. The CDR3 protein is CASWEACGPVCYEQYF. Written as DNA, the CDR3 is TGTGCCAGCTGGGAGGCCTGTGGGCCTGTCTGCTACGAGCAGTACTTC.

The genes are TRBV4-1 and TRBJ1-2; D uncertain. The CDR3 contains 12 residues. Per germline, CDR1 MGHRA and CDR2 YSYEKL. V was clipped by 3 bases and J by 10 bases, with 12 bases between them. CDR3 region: CASSQLGFSYTF. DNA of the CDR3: TGCGCCAGCAGCCAGCTCGGTTTTTCCTACACCTTC.

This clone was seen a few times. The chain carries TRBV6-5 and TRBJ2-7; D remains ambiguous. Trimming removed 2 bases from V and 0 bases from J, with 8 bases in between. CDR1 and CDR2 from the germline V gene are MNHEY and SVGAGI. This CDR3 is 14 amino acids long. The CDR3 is CASSYRHHSYEQYF. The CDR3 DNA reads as TGTGCCAGCAGTTACCGACACCACTCCTACGAGCAGTACTTC.

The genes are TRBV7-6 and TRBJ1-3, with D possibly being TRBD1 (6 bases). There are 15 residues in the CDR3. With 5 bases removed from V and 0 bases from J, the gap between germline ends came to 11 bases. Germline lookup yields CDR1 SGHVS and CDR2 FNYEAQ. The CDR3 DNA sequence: TGTGCCAGCAGCCTTCAGACAGGCTCTGGAAACACCATATATTTT. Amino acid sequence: CASSLQTGSGNTIYF. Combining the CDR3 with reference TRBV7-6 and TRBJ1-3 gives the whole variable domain GAGVSQSPRYKVTKRGQDVALRCDPISGHVSLYWYRQALGQGPEFLTYFNYEAQQDKSGLPNDRFSAERPEGSISTLTIQRTEQRDSAMYRCASSLQTGSGNTIYFGEGSWLTVV.

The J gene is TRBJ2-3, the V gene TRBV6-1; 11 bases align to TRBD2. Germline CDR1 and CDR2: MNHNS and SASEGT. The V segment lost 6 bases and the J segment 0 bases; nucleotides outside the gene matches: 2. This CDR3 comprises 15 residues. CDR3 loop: CASRGLAASTDTQYF. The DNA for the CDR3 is TGTGCCAGCAGGGGACTAGCGGCGAGCACAGATACGCAGTATTTT.

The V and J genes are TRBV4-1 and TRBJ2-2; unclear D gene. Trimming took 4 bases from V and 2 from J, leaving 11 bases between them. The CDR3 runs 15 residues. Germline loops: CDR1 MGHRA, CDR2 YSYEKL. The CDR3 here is CASSPPGLNTGELFF. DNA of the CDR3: TGCGCCAGCAGCCCGCCGGGTCTCAACACCGGGGAGCTGTTTTTT.

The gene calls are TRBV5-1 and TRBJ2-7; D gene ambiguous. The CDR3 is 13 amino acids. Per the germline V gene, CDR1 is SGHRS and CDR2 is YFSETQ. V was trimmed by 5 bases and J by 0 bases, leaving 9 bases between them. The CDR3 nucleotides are TGCGCCAGCAGGGGTTCCAACTCCTACGAGCAGTACTTC. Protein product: CASRGSNSYEQYF.

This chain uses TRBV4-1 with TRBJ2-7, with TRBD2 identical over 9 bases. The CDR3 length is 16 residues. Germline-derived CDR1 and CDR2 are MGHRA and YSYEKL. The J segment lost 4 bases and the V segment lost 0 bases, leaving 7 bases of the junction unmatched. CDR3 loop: CASSQDRGRAHYEQYF. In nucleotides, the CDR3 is TGCGCCAGCAGCCAAGATCGCGGGAGGGCCCATTACGAGCAGTACTTC.

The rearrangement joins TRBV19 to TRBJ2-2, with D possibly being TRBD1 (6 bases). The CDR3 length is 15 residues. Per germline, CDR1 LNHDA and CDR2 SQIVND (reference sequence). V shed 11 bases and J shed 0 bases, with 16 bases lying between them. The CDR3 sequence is CAVQGRFANTGELFF. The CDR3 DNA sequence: TGTGCCGTCCAGGGGAGATTCGCGAACACCGGGGAGCTGTTTTTT.

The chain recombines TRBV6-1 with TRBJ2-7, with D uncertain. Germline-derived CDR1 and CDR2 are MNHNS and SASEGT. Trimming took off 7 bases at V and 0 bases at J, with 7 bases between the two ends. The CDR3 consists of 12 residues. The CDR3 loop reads CASNSDSYEQYF. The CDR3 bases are TGTGCCAGCAATTCGGACTCCTACGAGCAGTACTTC.

DNA of the CDR3: TGTGCTAGTGGTTTGGGTCCGGGACTAGCGGTCCAGAGCTCCTACAATGAGCAGTTCTTC. Translated, it gives CASGLGPGLAVQSSYNEQFF. The chain is built from TRBV12-5 and TRBJ2-1, with 11 bases fitting TRBD2. The CDR3 length is 20 residues. The J segment lost 0 bases and the V segment lost 1 base, leaving 11 bases of the junction unmatched. Germline CDR1 and CDR2: LGHNT and FRNRAP.

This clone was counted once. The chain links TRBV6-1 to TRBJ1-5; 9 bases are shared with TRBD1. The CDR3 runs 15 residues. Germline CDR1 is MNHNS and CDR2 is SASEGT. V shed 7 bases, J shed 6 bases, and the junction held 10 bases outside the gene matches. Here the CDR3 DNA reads TGTGCCAGCATGTTGGGACAGGGTCTTTCTCAGCCCCAGCATTTT. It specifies CASMLGQGLSQPQHF.

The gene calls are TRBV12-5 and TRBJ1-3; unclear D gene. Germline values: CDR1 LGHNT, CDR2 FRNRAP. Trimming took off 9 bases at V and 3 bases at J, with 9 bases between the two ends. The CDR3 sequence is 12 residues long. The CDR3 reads CASSGDGNTIYF. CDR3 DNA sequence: TGTGCTAGCTCCGGGGATGGAAACACCATATATTTT.

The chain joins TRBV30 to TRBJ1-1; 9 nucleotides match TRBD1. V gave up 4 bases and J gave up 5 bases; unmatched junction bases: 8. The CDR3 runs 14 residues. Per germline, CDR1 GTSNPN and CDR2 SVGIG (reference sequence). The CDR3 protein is CAWTGTGWLTEAFF. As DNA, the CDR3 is TGTGCCTGGACCGGGACAGGGTGGTTGACTGAAGCTTTCTTT.

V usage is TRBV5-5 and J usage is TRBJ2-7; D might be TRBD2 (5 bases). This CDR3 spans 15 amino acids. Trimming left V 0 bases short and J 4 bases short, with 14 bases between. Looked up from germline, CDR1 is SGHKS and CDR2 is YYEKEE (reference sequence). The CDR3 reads CASSLGPGDQYEQYF. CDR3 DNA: TGTGCCAGCAGCTTGGGTCCCGGGGATCAGTACGAGCAGTACTTC.

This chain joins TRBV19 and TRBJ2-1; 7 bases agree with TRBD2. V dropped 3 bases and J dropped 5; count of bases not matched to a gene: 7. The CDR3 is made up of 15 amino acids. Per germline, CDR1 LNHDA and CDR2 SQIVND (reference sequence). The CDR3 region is CASSIRRGINNEQFF. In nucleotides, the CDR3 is TGTGCCAGTAGTATTAGGCGGGGGATAAACAATGAGCAGTTCTTC.

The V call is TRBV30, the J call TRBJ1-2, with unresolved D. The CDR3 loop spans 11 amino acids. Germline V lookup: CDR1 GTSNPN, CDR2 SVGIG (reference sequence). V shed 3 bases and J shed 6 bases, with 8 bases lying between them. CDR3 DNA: TGTGCCTGGAGCAGGTGGGATGGCTACACCTTC. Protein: CAWSRWDGYTF. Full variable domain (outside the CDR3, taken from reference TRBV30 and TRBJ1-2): SQTIHQWPATLVQPVGSPLSLECTVEGTSNPNLYWYRQAAGRGLQLLFYSVGIGQISSEVPQNLSASRPQDRQFILSSKKLLLSDSGFYLCAWSRWDGYTFGSGTRLTVV.

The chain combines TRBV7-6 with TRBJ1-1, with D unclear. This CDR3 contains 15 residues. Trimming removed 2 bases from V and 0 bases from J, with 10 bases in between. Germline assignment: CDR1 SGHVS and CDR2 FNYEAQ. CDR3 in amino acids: CASSLLGRMNTEAFF. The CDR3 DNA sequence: TGTGCCAGCAGCTTATTAGGTCGCATGAACACTGAAGCTTTCTTT.

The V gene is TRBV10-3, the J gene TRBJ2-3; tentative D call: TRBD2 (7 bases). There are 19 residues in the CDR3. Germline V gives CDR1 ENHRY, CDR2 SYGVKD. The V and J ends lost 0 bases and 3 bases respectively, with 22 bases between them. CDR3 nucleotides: TGTGCCATCAGTGAGTCGGGTAGGGGGACTATGCTTAGGACAGATACGCAGTATTTT. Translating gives CAISESGRGTMLRTDTQYF.

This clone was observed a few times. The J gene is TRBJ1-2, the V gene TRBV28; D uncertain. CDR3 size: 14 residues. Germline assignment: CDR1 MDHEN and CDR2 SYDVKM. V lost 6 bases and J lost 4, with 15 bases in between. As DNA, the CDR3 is TGTGCCAGCAGGGACTTTGGCAGGCGCTATGGCTACACCTTC. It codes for CASRDFGRRYGYTF.

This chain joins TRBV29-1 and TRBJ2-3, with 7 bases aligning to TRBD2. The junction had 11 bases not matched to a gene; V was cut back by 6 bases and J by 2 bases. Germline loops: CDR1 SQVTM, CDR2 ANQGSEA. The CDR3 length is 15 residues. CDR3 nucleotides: TGCAGCGTGGGGGGTGCGGGGGAACCCACAGATACGCAGTATTTT. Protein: CSVGGAGEPTDTQYF.

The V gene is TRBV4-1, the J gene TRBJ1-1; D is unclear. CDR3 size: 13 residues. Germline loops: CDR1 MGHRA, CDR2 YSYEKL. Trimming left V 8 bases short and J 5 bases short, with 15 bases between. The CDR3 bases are TGCGCCAGCTCACAAGTTATGGAGACTGAAGCTTTCTTT. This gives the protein CASSQVMETEAFF.

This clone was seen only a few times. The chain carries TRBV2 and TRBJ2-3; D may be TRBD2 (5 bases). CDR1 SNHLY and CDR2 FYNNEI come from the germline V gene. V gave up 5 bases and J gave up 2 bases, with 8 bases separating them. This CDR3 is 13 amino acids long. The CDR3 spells CASSWEYTDTQYF. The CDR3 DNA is TGTGCCAGCAGTTGGGAGTACACAGATACGCAGTATTTT.

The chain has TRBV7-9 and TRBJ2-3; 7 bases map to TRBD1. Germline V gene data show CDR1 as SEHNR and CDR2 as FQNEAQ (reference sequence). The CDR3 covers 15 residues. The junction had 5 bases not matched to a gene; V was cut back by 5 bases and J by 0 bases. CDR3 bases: TGTGCCAGCAGCACGGACAGGAAGAGCACAGATACGCAGTATTTT. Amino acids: CASSTDRKSTDTQYF. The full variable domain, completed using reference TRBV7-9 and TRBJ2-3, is DTGVSQNPRHKITKRGQNVTFRCDPISEHNRLYWYRQTLGQGPEFLTYFQNEAQLEKSRLLSDRFSAERPKGSFSTLEIQRTEQGDSAMYLCASSTDRKSTDTQYFGPGTRLTVL.

CDR3 protein: CASRFPEDGSSYNSPLHF. Written as DNA, the CDR3 is TGTGCAAGTCGCTTCCCCGAGGACGGTAGCTCCTATAATTCACCCCTCCACTTT. J is TRBJ1-6 and V is TRBV12-2. TRBV12-2 is marked as a pseudogene. This CDR3 has 18 amino acids.